One TCR beta chain is described in this entry. V was shortened by 2 bases and J by 3 bases, with 10 bases between the two germline ends. Germline values: CDR1 GTSNPN, CDR2 SVGIG (reference sequence). The CDR3 spans 13 residues. The data belong to a study of blood T cell repertoires in COVID-19. The protocol was immunoSEQ multiplex PCR, while the TCRdb copy is restricted to in-frame clones and leaves out a portion. This repertoire shows about 280,000 clones, about 90% found once; its top ten account for about 1.7%. The chain combines TRBV30 with TRBJ1-2; D is ambiguous. The source of this sequence is a woman between 18 and 30 years old with acute COVID-19. Sequencing input: PBMCs or T cells enriched from blood (not recorded which). The CDR3 is CAWSLTNDYGYTF. The DNA for the CDR3 is TGTGCCTGGAGTCTGACAAACGACTATGGCTACACCTTC.